Below are 20 T cell receptor beta chains sequenced from a single sample in a study of beta chain features in type 1 diabetes. Expressed TCRB transcripts got sequenced, as all isolated RNA was reverse transcribed. This table comes from immunoSEQ multiplex PCR, and its TCRdb copy is limited to in-frame clones, with some not included. The profile covers 620,000 or so clones, with around 15% appearing a single time and about 0.087% taken by the ten largest. The specimen sequenced was naive CD4+ T cells from blood. The receptors originated from a man younger than 35 in good health.

This clone was observed a handful of times. This chain's CDR3 is CSVRQGFETQYF. The DNA of the CDR3 is TGCAGCGTAAGACAGGGTTTTGAGACCCAGTACTTC. This chain uses TRBV29-1 with TRBJ2-5; TRBD1 agrees at 7 bases. V gave up 6 bases and J gave up 5 bases; unmatched junction bases: 6. The germline CDR1 and CDR2 sequences are SQVTM and ANQGSEA. CDR3 length: 12 residues. The full variable domain, its missing parts supplied by reference TRBV29-1 and TRBJ2-5, is SAVISQKPSRDICQRGTSLTIQCQVDSQVTMMFWYRQQPGQSLTLIATANQGSEATYESGFVIDKFPISRPNLTFSTLTVSNMSPEDSSIYLCSVRQGFETQYFGPGTRLLVL.

This clone showed up many times. The same CDR3 can be traced to other DNA sequences in this sample. The chain has TRBV7-9 and TRBJ2-5; no clear D gene. V lost 0 bases, J lost 4 bases, and 0 bases lay in between. Germline V gives CDR1 SEHNR, CDR2 FQNEAQ (reference sequence). The CDR3 loop spans 11 amino acids. CDR3 sequence reads: CASSLAETQYF. The CDR3 DNA is TGTGCCAGCAGCTTAGCAGAGACCCAGTACTTC.

This clone has only a few counts. The rearrangement uses TRBV15 and TRBJ2-2, with D hard to call. CDR1 LNHNV and CDR2 YYDKDF come from the germline V gene (reference sequence). Trimming shortened V by 0 bases and J by 6 bases, and 5 bases separated the two germline ends. The CDR3 extends over 13 amino acids. The CDR3 region is CATSREDPGELFF. In nucleotides, the CDR3 is TGTGCCACCAGCAGAGAAGACCCCGGGGAGCTGTTTTTT.

This clone has only a few counts. The J gene is TRBJ2-3, the V gene TRBV6-5, with D unresolved. CDR3 length: 15 amino acids. With 5 bases removed from V and 0 bases from J, the gap between germline ends came to 12 bases. Germline CDR1 is MNHEY and CDR2 is SVGAGI. Written as DNA, the CDR3 is TGTGCCAGCAGTGGTAGGACCTCTAGCACAGATACGCAGTATTTT. Residues: CASSGRTSSTDTQYF.

This clone was counted between two and nine times. This sequence joins TRBV6-5 and TRBJ1-6; 7 bases fit TRBD1. The CDR3 is 16 residues long. The germline V gene has CDR1 MNHEY and CDR2 SVGAGI. Trimming cost V 2 bases and J 4 bases; bases outside gene matches: 5. As DNA, the CDR3 is TGTGCCAGCAGTTACGGCCTACAGGGGTATAATTCACCCCTCCACTTT. The encoded protein is CASSYGLQGYNSPLHF.

This clone showed up just a few times. The V gene is TRBV19, the J gene TRBJ2-4; the D is unclear. V was trimmed by 3 bases and J by 9 bases, leaving 15 bases between them. Looked up from germline, CDR1 is LNHDA and CDR2 is SQIVND (reference sequence). CDR3 length: 14 residues. The CDR3 sequence: CASSITVSGVIQYF. CDR3 nucleotides: TGTGCCAGTAGTATCACCGTTTCTGGGGTCATTCAGTACTTC.

The sample holds a few counts of this clone. The chain carries TRBV5-1 and TRBJ2-7; no clear D gene. Per germline, CDR1 SGHRS and CDR2 YFSETQ. V lost 0 bases and J lost 6, with 10 bases in between. The CDR3 is 13 amino acids. The CDR3 protein is CASSLDSLGEQYF. CDR3 sequence (DNA): TGCGCCAGCAGCTTGGACTCCCTTGGCGAGCAGTACTTC.

Notes on this clone: This may be a read error, as it is one base from a much larger clone. The same CDR3 also results from other DNA sequences found in this sample. V usage is TRBV5-4 and J usage is TRBJ2-5; D call uncertain. Trimming shortened V by 4 bases and J by 2 bases, and 3 bases separated the two germline ends. This CDR3 region has 11 residues. Germline V lookup: CDR1 SGHNT, CDR2 YYREEE (reference sequence). CDR3 DNA: TGTGCCAGCAGCAGACAAGAGACCCAGTACTTC. Its translation is CASSRQETQYF.

This rearrangement joins TRBV9 to TRBJ2-7, with D maybe TRBD2 (5 bases). Germline CDR1 SGDLS, CDR2 YYNGEE. The CDR3 consists of 15 residues. Deletions cut 4 bases from V and 7 bases from J, with 21 bases between. For the CDR3, the DNA is TGTGCCAGCAGCCCCTTAGTCCTACCCTCGGGAGAGCAGTACTTC. This encodes CASSPLVLPSGEQYF.

The V gene is TRBV5-4, the J gene TRBJ1-1, with a tentative D call TRBD1 (6 bases). Trimming pared 5 bases from V and 3 bases from J, leaving 20 bases between. The CDR3 totals 16 residues. Per the germline V gene, CDR1 is SGHNT and CDR2 is YYREEE (reference sequence). CDR3 protein: CASRAGVSFVDTEAFF. DNA for the CDR3: TGTGCCAGCAGAGCAGGGGTTAGTTTCGTGGACACTGAAGCTTTCTTT.

The chain recombines TRBV10-3 with TRBJ2-3; TRBD1 agrees at 7 bases. The CDR3 runs 13 residues. Germline CDR1 is ENHRY and CDR2 is SYGVKD. V trimming: 9 bases; J trimming: 3 bases; junction bases outside the gene matches: 6. CDR3 sequence reads: CAMRQGGTDTQYF. In DNA form, the CDR3 reads TGTGCCATGCGACAGGGCGGGACAGATACGCAGTATTTT.

This clone was seen a few times. The chain is built from TRBV2 and TRBJ2-3; D gene uncertain. Germline CDR1 is SNHLY and CDR2 is FYNNEI. V gave up 6 bases and J gave up 2 bases, with 6 bases separating them. The CDR3 consists of 12 residues. CDR3 bases: TGTGCCAGCAGATCCCTCACAGATACGCAGTATTTT. It encodes CASRSLTDTQYF.

The rearrangement links TRBV9 to TRBJ2-1; TRBD2 aligns across 9 bases. CDR3 length: 15 residues. Germline CDR1 and CDR2: SGDLS and YYNGEE. Trimming removed 2 bases from V and 8 bases from J; junction bases left unmatched: 8. As DNA, the CDR3 is TGTGCCAGCAGCGTCGGCCCTAGCGGGAACGATGAGCAGTTCTTC. It is translated as CASSVGPSGNDEQFF.

This clone turned up a few times. This sample includes further DNA sequences coding for the same CDR3. The rearrangement joins TRBV7-2 to TRBJ2-5; no clear D. Trimming removed 2 bases at V and 2 bases at J, with 6 bases between. Germline lookup yields CDR1 SGHTA and CDR2 FQGNSA. This CDR3 has 13 amino acids. This CDR3 reads CASSLSIQETQYF. The DNA of the CDR3 is TGTGCCAGCAGCTTATCCATTCAAGAGACCCAGTACTTC.

This clone was detected a few times. J is TRBJ2-5 and V is TRBV7-9, with 10 bases matching TRBD2. V was pared by 7 bases and J by 4 bases, with 9 bases of the junction left unmatched. This CDR3 has 15 residues. Germline CDR1 reads SEHNR; CDR2 reads FQNEAQ (reference sequence). The CDR3 DNA reads TGTGCCAGCAAGAGCGGGAGGGCCGGATTAGAGACCCAGTACTTC. It codes for CASKSGRAGLETQYF.

The V and J genes are TRBV5-1 and TRBJ1-1; 7 nucleotides agree with TRBD1. With 0 bases clipped from V and 10 bases from J, the junction kept 6 bases outside the gene matches. This CDR3 has 13 amino acids. Germline assignment: CDR1 SGHRS and CDR2 YFSETQ. CDR3 loop: CASSLGLGGRAFF. CDR3 DNA sequence: TGCGCCAGCAGCTTGGGGTTAGGGGGCAGAGCTTTCTTT.

There are a few counts of this clone. V gene TRBV5-1 combines with J gene TRBJ2-2; D uncertain. CDR1 is SGHRS and CDR2 is YFSETQ in the germline V gene. The CDR3 contains 20 residues. V was cut by 0 bases and J by 7 bases, with 28 bases left in between. CDR3 sequence: CASSLGVAFVEVVDGGELFF. In nucleotides, the CDR3 is TGCGCCAGCAGCTTGGGGGTAGCTTTCGTCGAGGTTGTCGATGGCGGGGAGCTGTTTTTT. The whole variable domain, filled in from reference TRBV5-1 and TRBJ2-2, reads KAGVTQTPRYLIKTRGQQVTLSCSPISGHRSVSWYQQTPGQGLQFLFEYFSETQRNKGNFPGRFSGRQFSNSRSEMNVSTLELGDSALYLCASSLGVAFVEVVDGGELFFGEGSRLTVL.

The chain joins TRBV28 to TRBJ2-3; 10 bases map to TRBD2. Germline CDR1 is MDHEN and CDR2 is SYDVKM. The CDR3 is 14 amino acids. J was trimmed by 6 bases and V by 4 bases; bases with no gene match: 4. The CDR3 DNA sequence: TGTGCCAGCAGTTCTAGCGGGAGAACGGATACGCAGTATTTT. This translates into CASSSSGRTDTQYF.

V gene TRBV6-6 combines with J gene TRBJ2-3; tentative D call: TRBD2 (6 bases). The CDR3 has 13 residues. Trimming stripped 5 bases from V and 6 bases from J, with 12 bases between. Germline CDR1 and CDR2: MNHNY and SVGAGI (reference sequence). Here the CDR3 reads CASSPPGLDTQYF. The CDR3 nucleotides read TGTGCCAGCAGTCCACCGGGACTTGATACGCAGTATTTT.

This clone was seen a few times. The V call is TRBV5-1, the J call TRBJ2-5, with TRBD2 matching over 8 bases. Germline CDR1 SGHRS, CDR2 YFSETQ. J was trimmed by 2 bases and V by 2 bases; bases with no gene match: 5. CDR3 length: 15 amino acids. This CDR3 is CASSFSGSSQETQYF. DNA for the CDR3: TGCGCCAGCAGCTTCAGCGGGAGTTCACAAGAGACCCAGTACTTC.